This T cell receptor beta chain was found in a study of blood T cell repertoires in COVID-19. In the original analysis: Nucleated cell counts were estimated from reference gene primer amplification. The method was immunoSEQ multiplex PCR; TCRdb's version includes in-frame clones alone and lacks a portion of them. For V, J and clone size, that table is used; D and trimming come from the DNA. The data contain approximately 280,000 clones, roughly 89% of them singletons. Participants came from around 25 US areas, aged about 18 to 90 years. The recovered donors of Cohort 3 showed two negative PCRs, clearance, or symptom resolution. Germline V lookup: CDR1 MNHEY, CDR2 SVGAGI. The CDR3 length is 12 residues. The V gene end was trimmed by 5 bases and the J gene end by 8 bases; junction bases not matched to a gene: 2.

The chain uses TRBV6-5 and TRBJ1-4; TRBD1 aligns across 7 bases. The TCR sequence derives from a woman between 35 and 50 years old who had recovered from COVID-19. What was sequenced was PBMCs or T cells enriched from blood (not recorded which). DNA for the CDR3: TGTGCCAGCAGTAGGACAGGCGAAAAACTGTTTTTT. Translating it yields CASSRTGEKLFF.